A selection of T cell receptor beta chains follows, all from one sample in a study of T-cell reconstitution after alpha-beta-depleted transplantation in children. MiXCR, applied by TCRdb to the PCR reads, yields one record per CDR3 protein. Found here are around 190,000 distinct CDR3 sequences, approximately 6.9% of them singletons; the top ten hold about 5.9%. The sample here was PBMCs, taken before TCRalphabeta/CD19-depleted stem cell transplant. These receptors were obtained from a boy between 2 and 10 years old with acute lymphoblastic leukemia, due to receive a stem cell transplant. Both conserved end residues are part of each CDR3. Each record gives: J gene, V gene, clone size, CDR3 protein. Clone size, where shown, is once, few, many, or a class for clones that have expanded.

j_gene: TRBJ2-1; v_gene: TRBV9; abundance: few; CDR3aa: CASSVGPTSGAISSYNEQFF
j_gene: TRBJ2-1; v_gene: TRBV4-3; abundance: many; CDR3aa: CASSRGNEQFF
j_gene: TRBJ2-1; v_gene: TRBV7-6; abundance: many; CDR3aa: CASSLKRGPGHEQFF
j_gene: TRBJ2-7; v_gene: TRBV5-5; abundance: many; CDR3aa: CASSPGRFTYEQYF
j_gene: TRBJ2-7; v_gene: TRBV6-2/TRBV6-3; abundance: few; CDR3aa: CASDHSGLPYEQYF
j_gene: TRBJ2-5; v_gene: TRBV7-9; abundance: few; CDR3aa: CASSVGTGVQETQYF
j_gene: TRBJ2-1; v_gene: TRBV12-3/TRBV12-4; abundance: few; CDR3aa: CASSLGQRTSGSSYNEQFF
j_gene: TRBJ2-7; v_gene: TRBV28; abundance: many; CDR3aa: CASPKGGEQYF
j_gene: TRBJ2-1; v_gene: TRBV7-2; abundance: many; CDR3aa: CASSFNAYNEQFF
j_gene: TRBJ2-1; v_gene: TRBV2; abundance: many; CDR3aa: CASTEKGNEQFF
j_gene: TRBJ1-5; v_gene: TRBV5-6; abundance: many; CDR3aa: CASSPGDGRPQHF
j_gene: TRBJ1-2; v_gene: TRBV28; abundance: many; CDR3aa: CATVSGLGYTF
j_gene: TRBJ2-7; v_gene: TRBV30; abundance: few; CDR3aa: CAWSVIYPPGDEQYF
j_gene: TRBJ2-2; v_gene: TRBV12-3/TRBV12-4; abundance: many; CDR3aa: CASSLHPTGELFF
j_gene: TRBJ1-5; v_gene: TRBV12-3/TRBV12-4; abundance: many; CDR3aa: CASSRDTLNQPQHF
j_gene: TRBJ2-7; v_gene: TRBV25-1; abundance: .; CDR3aa: CASSRGSGKNERYF
j_gene: TRBJ1-2; v_gene: TRBV7-6; abundance: .; CDR3aa: CASSLGSTPNYGYTF
j_gene: TRBJ2-2; v_gene: TRBV28; abundance: many; CDR3aa: CASRKRGERELFF
j_gene: TRBJ1-1; v_gene: TRBV7-2; abundance: many; CDR3aa: CASSPPGLRTEAFF